Below are 5 T cell receptor beta chains sequenced from a single sample in a study of shared clonotypes between healthy human individuals. Some clones are missing from TCRdb's copy, which holds only in-frame ones; the method was immunoSEQ multiplex PCR. The table shows about half a million clones, with 70% to 85% occurring only once. Sequenced: PBMCs. The receptors were gathered from a woman aged 40 to 49 in good health. Some clones in this sample may be carry-over from other donors' samples.

The chain couples TRBV6-6 to TRBJ1-1, with D possibly TRBD1 on 6 matching bases. Trimming took 2 bases from V and 7 from J, leaving 14 bases between them. CDR1 is MNHNY, CDR2 SVGAGI, per germline (reference sequence). This CDR3 has 14 residues. CDR3 sequence reads: CASSYPDRSREAFF. The CDR3 region has the DNA TGTGCCAGCAGTTACCCGGACAGATCCCGTGAAGCTTTCTTT.

This clone has only a few counts. Within the sample, other DNA sequences also encode this same CDR3. The J gene is TRBJ2-7, the V gene TRBV7-7; TRBD1 matches at 10 bases. CDR3 length: 15 residues. Unmatched junction bases numbered 5, after V lost 3 bases and J lost 3 bases. Germline V gene lookup returns CDR1 SSHAT and CDR2 FNYEAQ (reference sequence). CDR3 in amino acids: CASSLRTGGFYEQYF. The CDR3 DNA reads TGTGCCAGCAGCTTGCGGACAGGGGGGTTCTACGAGCAGTACTTC. The variable domain in full, completed from reference TRBV7-7 and TRBJ2-7, reads GAGVSQSPRYKVTKRGQDVTLRCDPISSHATLYWYQQALGQGPEFLTYFNYEAQPDKSGLPSDRFSAERPEGSISTLTIQRTEQRDSAMYRCASSLRTGGFYEQYFGPGTRLTVT.

The chain joins TRBV5-1 to TRBJ2-5; 10 bases agree with TRBD2. Germline trimming cut 4 bases from V and 3 bases from J; bases unmatched to any gene: 6. The CDR3 has 15 amino acids. The germline gives CDR1 SGHRS, CDR2 YFSETQ. The CDR3 sequence: CASSGSGTSEETQYF. CDR3 nucleotide sequence: TGCGCCAGCAGCGGATCCGGGACTAGCGAAGAGACCCAGTACTTC. Full variable domain (outside the CDR3, taken from reference TRBV5-1 and TRBJ2-5): KAGVTQTPRYLIKTRGQQVTLSCSPISGHRSVSWYQQTPGQGLQFLFEYFSETQRNKGNFPGRFSGRQFSNSRSEMNVSTLELGDSALYLCASSGSGTSEETQYFGPGTRLLVL.

The chain joins TRBV5-1 to TRBJ2-7; possible D gene TRBD1, 5 bases. V lost 0 bases and J lost 5, with 12 bases in between. The CDR3 spans 14 residues. Germline V lookup: CDR1 SGHRS, CDR2 YFSETQ. The CDR3 DNA reads as TGCGCCAGCAGCTTGGGAAGCCAGGGAAACGAGCAGTACTTC. This encodes CASSLGSQGNEQYF.

This chain connects TRBV30 to TRBJ2-5; unclear D gene. Matching the DNA end better, TRBJ2-7 makes the J call doubtful. CDR1 and CDR2 (germline): GTSNPN, SVGIG (reference sequence). The CDR3 covers 12 residues. The CDR3 reads CAWKLDPYEQYF. The CDR3 nucleotides are TGTGCCTGGAAGTTGGACCCCTACGAGCAGTACTTC.